This TCR beta chain was found in a study of T cells in women clearing cervical HPV infection. Turning to this clone: The antigen is not known. The CDR3 end lies 3 residues beyond the end of the read and is filled in from the germline J gene.

Measured with immunoSEQ multiplex PCR; TCRdb has only the in-frame clones, and not every one. The table lists roughly 20,000 clones. Whole-study findings and limits: Cases carried less TRBV6-7 than controls: about 0.1% versus 0.15%. Richness differences could reflect unmeasured T-cell content per sample. Effector/memory and HPV-specific T cells were not isolated, and association timing is unknown.

Trimming at V came to 6 bases and at J to 6 bases, leaving 10 bases not matched to a gene. The CDR3 loop spans 14 amino acids. Per the germline V gene, CDR1 is LNHDA and CDR2 is SQIVND (reference sequence). Specimen: blood buffy coat. The chain couples TRBV19 to TRBJ2-7; the match to TRBD2 covers 8 bases. The receptor comes from a woman between 18 and 69 years old with a cervical HPV16 infection that either progressed to CIN3+ or cleared (not recorded which). The CDR3 here is CASSFSGLVSEQYF. The CDR3 bases that were read are TGTGCCAGTAGCTTTTCGGGACTAGTCTCCGAG.